This T cell receptor beta chain was observed in a study of blood T cell repertoires in COVID-19. Study summary: COVID-19 samples collected from the United States, Italy and Spain covered acute and convalescent phases. Sample material is recorded as cDNA or gDNA derived from T cells, B-cell-depleted T cells, or PBMCs.

V lost 10 bases to trimming and J lost 7 bases, with 19 bases between them. CDR1 is MDHEN and CDR2 is SYDVKM in the germline V gene. The CDR3 contains 13 residues. As handled by the study authors: The assay estimated nucleated cells by amplifying reference gene primers. Libraries were prepared by immunoSEQ multiplex PCR; TCRdb keeps only in-frame clonotypes and omits some of them. That table gives V, J and clone size, and the DNA gave D and trimming. Of 200,000 to 250,000 clones listed, roughly three quarters are singletons. Sequencing used peripheral blood. The clonotype originates from a woman aged 40 to 55 with active or convalescent COVID-19. This chain links TRBV28 with TRBJ1-2; a possible D gene is TRBD1 (6 bases). The CDR3 is CAIWGGAPLGYTF. The CDR3 DNA is TGTGCCATCTGGGGGGGGGCCCCCCTTGGCTACACCTTC.